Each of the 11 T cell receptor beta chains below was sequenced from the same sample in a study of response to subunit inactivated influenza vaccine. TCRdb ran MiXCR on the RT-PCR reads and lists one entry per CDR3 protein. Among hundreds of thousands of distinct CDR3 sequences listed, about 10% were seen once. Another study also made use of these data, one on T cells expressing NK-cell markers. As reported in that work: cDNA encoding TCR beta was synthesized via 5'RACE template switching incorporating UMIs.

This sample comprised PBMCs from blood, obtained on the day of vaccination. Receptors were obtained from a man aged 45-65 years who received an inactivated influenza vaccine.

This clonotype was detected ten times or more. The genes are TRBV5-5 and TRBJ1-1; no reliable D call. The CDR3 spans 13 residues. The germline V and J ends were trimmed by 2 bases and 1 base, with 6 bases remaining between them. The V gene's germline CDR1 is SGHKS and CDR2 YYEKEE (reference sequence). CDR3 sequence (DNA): TGTGCCAGCAGCTTCGGCAGGAACACTGAAGCTTTCTTT. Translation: CASSFGRNTEAFF.

The chain's CDR3 is CASTPEGRGEQFF. The DNA for the CDR3 is TGTGCCAGCACCCCGGAGGGTCGCGGTGAGCAGTTCTTC. The V and J genes are TRBV2 and TRBJ2-1; possible D gene TRBD2, 6 bases. Germline-derived CDR1 and CDR2 are SNHLY and FYNNEI. The ends were cut back, 7 bases at V and 9 bases at J, with 16 bases in the middle. The CDR3 runs to 13 residues. Together with reference TRBV2 and TRBJ2-1, the CDR3 gives the full variable domain: EPEVTQTPSHQVTQMGQEVILRCVPISNHLYFYWYRQILGQKVEFLVSFYNNEISEKSEIFDDQFSVERPDGSNFTLKIRSTKLEDSAMYFCASTPEGRGEQFFGPGTRLTVL.

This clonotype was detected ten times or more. The CDR3 DNA sequence: TGTGCCAGCAGTTTATCGGGGGGGGGAAATGAGCAGTTCTTC. This encodes CASSLSGGGNEQFF. This sequence joins TRBV12-3 or TRBV12-4 and TRBJ2-1; 8 nucleotides line up with TRBD2. This CDR3 contains 14 residues. V trimming: 2 bases; J trimming: 7 bases; junction bases outside the gene matches: 4.

The CDR3 sequence is CASSIQTSGGEQYF. DNA for the CDR3: TGTGCCAGCAGCATTCAGACTTCGGGGGGTGAGCAGTACTTC. The rearrangement uses TRBV7-6 and TRBJ2-7, with 7 bases lining up with TRBD2. The CDR3 is 14 amino acids. Looked up from germline, CDR1 is SGHVS and CDR2 is FNYEAQ. After removal of 5 bases from V and 7 bases from J, the junction contained 11 bases not matched to a gene.

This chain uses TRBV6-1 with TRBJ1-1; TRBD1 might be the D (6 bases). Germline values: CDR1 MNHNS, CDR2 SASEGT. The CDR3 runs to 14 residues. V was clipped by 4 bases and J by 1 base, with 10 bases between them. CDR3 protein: CASSVRGANTEAFF. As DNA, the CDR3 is TGTGCCAGCAGTGTAAGGGGGGCGAACACTGAAGCTTTCTTT.

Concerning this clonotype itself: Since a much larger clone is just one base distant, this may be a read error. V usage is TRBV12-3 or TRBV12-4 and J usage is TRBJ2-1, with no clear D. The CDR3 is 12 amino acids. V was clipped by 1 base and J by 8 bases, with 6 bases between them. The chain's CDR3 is CASSLDGYEQFF. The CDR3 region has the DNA TGTGCCAGCAGTTTAGACGGGTATGAGCAGTTCTTC.

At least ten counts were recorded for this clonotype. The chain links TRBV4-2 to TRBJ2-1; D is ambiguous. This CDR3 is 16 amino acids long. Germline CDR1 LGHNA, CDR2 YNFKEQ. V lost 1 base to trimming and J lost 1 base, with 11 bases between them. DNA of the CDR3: TGTGCCAGCAGCCAAGTCCCTTTTGGATCCTACAATGAGCAGTTCTTC. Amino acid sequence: CASSQVPFGSYNEQFF.

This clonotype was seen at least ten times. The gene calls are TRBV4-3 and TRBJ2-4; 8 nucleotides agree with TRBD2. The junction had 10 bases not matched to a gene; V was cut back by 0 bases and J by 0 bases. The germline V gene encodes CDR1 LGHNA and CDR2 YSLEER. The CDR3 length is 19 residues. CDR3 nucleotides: TGCGCCAGCAGCCAAGATCCGGGAGGGTATTGGGGAGCCAAAAACATTCAGTACTTC. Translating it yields CASSQDPGGYWGAKNIQYF.

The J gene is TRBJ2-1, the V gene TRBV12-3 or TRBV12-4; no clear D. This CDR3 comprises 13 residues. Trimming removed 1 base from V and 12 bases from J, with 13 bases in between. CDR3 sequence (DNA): TGTGCCAGCAGTTTAGGGACGCGACCCCCGCAGTTCTTC. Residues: CASSLGTRPPQFF.

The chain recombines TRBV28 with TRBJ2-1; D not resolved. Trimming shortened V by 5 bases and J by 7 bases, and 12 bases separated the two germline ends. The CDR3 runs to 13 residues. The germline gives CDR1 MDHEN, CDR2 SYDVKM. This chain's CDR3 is CASSPSVNNEQFF. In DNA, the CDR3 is TGTGCCAGCAGTCCGTCGGTTAATAATGAGCAGTTCTTC. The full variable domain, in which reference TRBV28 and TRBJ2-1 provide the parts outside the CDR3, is DVKVTQSSRYLVKRTGEKVFLECVQDMDHENMFWYRQDPGLGLRLIYFSYDVKMKEKGDIPEGYSVSREKKERFSLILESASTNQTSMYLCASSPSVNNEQFFGPGTRLTVL.

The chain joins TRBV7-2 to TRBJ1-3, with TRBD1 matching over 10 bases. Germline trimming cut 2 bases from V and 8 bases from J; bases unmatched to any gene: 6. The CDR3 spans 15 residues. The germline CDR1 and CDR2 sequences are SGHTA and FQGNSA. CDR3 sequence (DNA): TGTGCCAGCAGCTTAACCGGACAGGGGGGATACACCATATATTTT. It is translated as CASSLTGQGGYTIYF.